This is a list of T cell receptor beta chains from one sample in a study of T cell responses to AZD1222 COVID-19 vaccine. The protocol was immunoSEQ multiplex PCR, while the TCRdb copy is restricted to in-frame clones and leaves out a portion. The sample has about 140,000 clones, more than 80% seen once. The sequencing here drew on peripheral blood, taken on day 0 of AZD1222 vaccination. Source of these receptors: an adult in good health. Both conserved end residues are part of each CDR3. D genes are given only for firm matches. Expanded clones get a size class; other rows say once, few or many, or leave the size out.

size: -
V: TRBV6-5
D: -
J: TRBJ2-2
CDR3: CASSYRVPGYTGELFF
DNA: TGTGCCAGCAGTTACAGGGTACCGGGGTACACCGGGGAGCTGTTTTTT

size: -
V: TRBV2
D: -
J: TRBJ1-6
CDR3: CASSAGGQINSPLHF
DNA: TGTGCCAGCAGCGCCGGAGGACAGATTAATTCACCCCTCCACTTT

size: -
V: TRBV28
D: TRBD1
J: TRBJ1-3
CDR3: CASSPRTGSGNTIYF
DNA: TGTGCCAGCAGTCCCCGGACAGGGAGTGGAAACACCATATATTTT

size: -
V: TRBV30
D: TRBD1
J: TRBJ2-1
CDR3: CAWTTGGIYNEQFF
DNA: TGTGCCTGGACGACAGGGGGAATCTACAATGAGCAGTTCTTC

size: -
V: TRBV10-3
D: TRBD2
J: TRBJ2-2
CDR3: CAISEGPGGGRNTGELFF
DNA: TGTGCCATCAGTGAAGGCCCTGGGGGAGGGAGGAACACCGGGGAGCTGTTTTTT

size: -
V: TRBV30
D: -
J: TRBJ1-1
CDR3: CAWSVQLREAFF
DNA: TGTGCCTGGAGTGTACAATTAAGGGAAGCTTTCTTT

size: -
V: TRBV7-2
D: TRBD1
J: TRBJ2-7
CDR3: CASSRDRTGEQYF
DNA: TGTGCCAGCAGCCGGGACAGGACTGGCGAGCAGTACTTC

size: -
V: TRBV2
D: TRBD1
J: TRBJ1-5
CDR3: CASSPGQGGYGNQPQHF
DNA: TGTGCCAGCAGTCCAGGACAGGGCGGGTATGGCAATCAGCCCCAGCATTTT

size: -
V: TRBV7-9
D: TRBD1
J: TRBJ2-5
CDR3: CASTHTGTGPSDPAETQYF
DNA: TGTGCCAGCACTCATACCGGGACAGGGCCGTCCGATCCCGCAGAGACCCAGTACTTC

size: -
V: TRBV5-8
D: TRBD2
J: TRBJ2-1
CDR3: CASSLDWSGNYNEQFF
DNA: TGTGCCAGCAGCTTGGATTGGAGCGGGAACTACAATGAGCAGTTCTTC

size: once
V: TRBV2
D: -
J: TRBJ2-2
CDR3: CAARTLYTGELFF
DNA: TGTGCCGCCAGGACACTTTACACCGGGGAGCTGTTTTTT

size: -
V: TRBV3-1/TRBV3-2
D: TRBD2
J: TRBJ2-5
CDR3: CASRNRLAGGPGETQYF
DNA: TGTGCCAGCAGAAACCGACTAGCGGGAGGCCCCGGAGAGACCCAGTACTTC

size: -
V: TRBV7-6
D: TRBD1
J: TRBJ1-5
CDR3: CASSFGQGRAQPQHF
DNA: TGTGCCAGCAGCTTCGGACAGGGAAGAGCTCAGCCCCAGCATTTT

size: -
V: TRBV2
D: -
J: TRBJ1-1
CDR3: CASNPQAGNTEAFF
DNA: TGTGCCAGCAACCCCCAGGCTGGGAACACTGAAGCTTTCTTT

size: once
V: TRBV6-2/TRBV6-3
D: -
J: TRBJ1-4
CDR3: CASSPGQPRLFF
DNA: TGTGCCAGCAGCCCCGGACAGCCTCGGCTGTTTTTT

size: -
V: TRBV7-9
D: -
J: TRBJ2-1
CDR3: CASSHSGTYNEQFF
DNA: TGTGCCAGCAGCCATTCCGGGACCTACAATGAGCAGTTCTTC